Each of the 4 T cell receptor beta chains below was sequenced from the same sample in a study of T cell responses to AZD1222 COVID-19 vaccine. Clones were read by immunoSEQ multiplex PCR, and TCRdb kept only the in-frame ones, dropping some. The table records 140,000 or so clones, approximately 90% of them present only once. The material sequenced was peripheral blood, taken 28 days after the second AZD1222 dose. The receptors derive from an adult who received the AZD1222 COVID-19 vaccine.

The V gene is TRBV7-6, the J gene TRBJ2-5, with a tentative D call TRBD1 (6 bases). In germline, CDR1 is SGHVS, CDR2 FNYEAQ. There are 13 residues in the CDR3. Trimming removed 8 bases from V and 4 bases from J, with 14 bases in between. CDR3 sequence reads: CASGGGGRETQYF. The CDR3 DNA sequence: TGTGCCAGCGGGGGTGGGGGCCGAGAGACCCAGTACTTC.

The chain links TRBV5-4 to TRBJ2-6; D not resolved. The CDR3 spans 17 residues. Per germline, CDR1 SGHNT and CDR2 YYREEE (reference sequence). V lost 1 base to trimming and J lost 0 bases, with 11 bases between them. The CDR3 here is CASSLPSGASGANVLTF. In DNA form, the CDR3 reads TGTGCCAGCAGCTTGCCATCCGGAGCCTCTGGGGCCAACGTCCTGACTTTC.

This chain connects TRBV18 to TRBJ1-1, with D tentatively TRBD1 (6 bases). The V gene's germline CDR1 is KGHSH and CDR2 LQKENI. This CDR3 region has 12 residues. Trimming pared 4 bases from V and 12 bases from J, leaving 15 bases between. This CDR3 reads CASSQDQGWTFF. Written as DNA, the CDR3 is TGTGCCAGCTCACAAGATCAGGGGTGGACTTTCTTT.

The rearrangement uses TRBV5-8 and TRBJ2-3; D is ambiguous. Germline V CDR1 and CDR2: SGHTS, YDEGEE. V was cut by 5 bases and J by 2 bases, with 12 bases left in between. This CDR3 comprises 14 residues. The CDR3 region is CASSPMRSTDTQYF. CDR3 nucleotides: TGTGCCAGCAGTCCGATGCGGTCCACAGATACGCAGTATTTT.